The clone carrying this TCR beta chain has at least ten counts. The sample belongs to a study of CD8 T cells in ankylosing spondylitis. TCRdb used MiXCR to reprocess the 5' RACE reads, holding one entry per CDR3 protein. The repertoire holds 200,000 to 250,000 distinct CDR3 sequences, with 7% to 10% as singletons. V shed 1 base and J 6 bases; nucleotides not matched to a gene: 7. CDR3 size: 16 residues. Germline V gives CDR1 MGHDK, CDR2 SYGVNS. The rearrangement links TRBV25-1 to TRBJ2-5; 11 bases agree with TRBD2. The TCR sequence derives from a female donor with ankylosing spondylitis or in good health (not recorded which). Source material: blood, either unsorted or a sorted T cell fraction (not recorded which). CDR3: CASSEFTSGRSQTQYF. CDR3 in DNA: TGTGCCAGCAGTGAATTTACTAGCGGGAGATCACAGACCCAGTACTTC.